Following are 10 T cell receptor beta chains from one sample sequenced in a study of regulatory T cells in long-lasting Graves disease. Construction of the TCR beta libraries employed iRepertoire HTBI primers in conjunction with Arm-PCR of CDR3 regions. From the multiplex PCR reads, TCRdb called clonotypes with MiXCR, one entry per CDR3 protein. Here the sample spans about 520,000 distinct CDR3 sequences, more than 10% being singletons. Sample time point: newly diagnosed GD, antithyroid drugs for less than 3 months. RNA from PBMCs was the source of the TCR library. The sample also formed part of further work on T cells in Graves' hyperthyroidism and ophthalmopathy.

The source material was peripheral blood mononuclear cells (PBMCs), sampled at new diagnosis, from a patient treated with antithyroid drugs. Receptor source: a young woman with Graves disease.

This clonotype was counted ten times or more. V and J are TRBV24-1 and TRBJ1-1; D is unresolved. The germline V gene has CDR1 KGHDR and CDR2 SFDVKD. The CDR3 sequence is 13 residues long. V was pared by 4 bases and J by 0 bases, with 5 bases between. The CDR3 nucleotides are TGTGCCACCAGTGACCTCATGAACACTGAAGCTTTCTTT. Translating it yields CATSDLMNTEAFF.

There are many counts of this clonotype. The rearrangement links TRBV28 to TRBJ1-3; no definite D call. Between the trimmed V and J ends, which lost 7 bases and 2 bases, there was a span of 9 bases. CDR3 length equals 13 residues. In germline, CDR1 is MDHEN, CDR2 SYDVKM. CDR3 coding DNA: TGTGCCAGCACTGCAGGCCCTGGAAACACCATATATTTT. It translates to CASTAGPGNTIYF.

The sample holds a few counts of this clonotype. The chain couples TRBV6-9 to TRBJ1-1, with no clear D. This CDR3 region has 16 residues. Germline loops: CDR1 MNHGY, CDR2 SVAAGI. V lost 3 bases and J 0 bases, leaving 14 bases between the germline ends. The CDR3 region has the DNA TGTGCCAGCAGTTACGGCGGTTTATACATGAACACTGAAGCTTTCTTT. Its translation is CASSYGGLYMNTEAFF.

This clonotype was counted at least ten times. The chain employs TRBV25-1 and TRBJ1-2; no reliable D call. The germline V and J ends were trimmed by 3 bases and 4 bases, with 15 bases remaining between them. This CDR3 has 15 amino acids. Germline-derived CDR1 and CDR2 are MGHDK and SYGVNS. CDR3 nucleotides: TGTGCCAGCAGTGATCAGGTCCTCCCCTTCTATGGCTACACCTTC. It is translated as CASSDQVLPFYGYTF.

The chain is built from TRBV20-1 and TRBJ2-5, with 14 bases matching TRBD2. The closer fit of TRBJ2-1 to the DNA end suggests the J call may be wrong. This CDR3 has 15 residues. Germline lookup yields CDR1 DFQATT and CDR2 SNEGSKA (reference sequence). CDR3 region: CSAQGLAGGRGEQFF. CDR3 DNA: TGCAGTGCTCAAGGACTAGCGGGAGGCCGAGGTGAGCAGTTCTTC.

This clonotype has a handful of counts. This chain links TRBV12-3 or TRBV12-4 with TRBJ2-7, with TRBD1 matching over 8 bases. V dropped 3 bases and J dropped 3; count of bases not matched to a gene: 10. CDR3 length equals 16 residues. The CDR3 protein is CASSFAQGAKYYEQYF. The CDR3 DNA is TGTGCCAGCAGTTTCGCGCAGGGGGCGAAATACTACGAGCAGTACTTC.

This clonotype was seen a handful of times. The chain combines TRBV18 with TRBJ2-1; 12 bases are shared with TRBD2. The ends lost 0 bases at V and 7 bases at J; junction bases unmatched: 7. CDR3 length: 17 amino acids. Per the germline V gene, CDR1 is KGHSH and CDR2 is LQKENI. CDR3 nucleotide sequence: TGTGCCAGCTCACCACCTCGACTAGCGGGAGTACAAAATGAGCAGTTCTTC. Protein sequence: CASSPPRLAGVQNEQFF.

The chain is built from TRBV6-1 and TRBJ1-2; 9 bases map to TRBD1. V trimming: 6 bases; J trimming: 2 bases; junction bases outside the gene matches: 4. Germline V gene data show CDR1 as MNHNS and CDR2 as SASEGT. The CDR3 runs to 14 residues. DNA of the CDR3: TGTGCCAGCAGGGATACAGGGGGCAACTATGGCTACACCTTC. Translated: CASRDTGGNYGYTF.

This clonotype was found many times. This chain joins TRBV10-3 and TRBJ2-7; 8 bases map to TRBD2. The germline CDR1 and CDR2 sequences are ENHRY and SYGVKD. CDR3 size: 16 residues. V dropped 4 bases and J dropped 0; count of bases not matched to a gene: 8. The CDR3 sequence is CAISGREGLSSYEQYF. The CDR3 nucleotides read TGTGCCATCAGTGGTCGGGAGGGACTCAGCTCCTACGAGCAGTACTTC.

The sample holds many counts of this clonotype. This sequence joins TRBV7-9 and TRBJ1-1, with 9 bases lining up with TRBD1. The CDR3 contains 14 residues. Germline CDR1 reads SEHNR; CDR2 reads FQNEAQ (reference sequence). J gave up 4 bases and V 5 bases, and 5 bases lay outside the gene matches. The CDR3 loop reads CASSRTGVGTEAFF. As DNA, the CDR3 is TGTGCCAGCAGCCGGACAGGGGTAGGCACTGAAGCTTTCTTT.